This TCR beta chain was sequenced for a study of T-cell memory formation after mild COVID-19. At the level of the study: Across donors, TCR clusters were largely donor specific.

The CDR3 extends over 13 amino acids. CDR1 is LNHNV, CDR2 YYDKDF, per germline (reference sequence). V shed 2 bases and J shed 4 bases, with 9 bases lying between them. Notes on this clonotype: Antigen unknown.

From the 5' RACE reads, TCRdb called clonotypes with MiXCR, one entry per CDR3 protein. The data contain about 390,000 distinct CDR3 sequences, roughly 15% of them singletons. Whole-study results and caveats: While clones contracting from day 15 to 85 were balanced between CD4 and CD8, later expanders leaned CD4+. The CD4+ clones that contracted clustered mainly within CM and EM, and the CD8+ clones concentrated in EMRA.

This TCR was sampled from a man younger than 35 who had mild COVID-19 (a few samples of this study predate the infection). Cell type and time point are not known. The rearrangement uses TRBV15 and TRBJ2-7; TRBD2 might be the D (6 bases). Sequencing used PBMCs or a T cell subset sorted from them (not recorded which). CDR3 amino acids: CATSRPGLYEQYF. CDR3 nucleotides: TGTGCCACCAGCAGACCGGGACTTTACGAGCAGTACTTC.